One and the same sample provided the 5 T cell receptor beta chains below, sequenced in a study of cytomegalovirus exposure and HLA in healthy donors. The PCR employed 60 Vbeta primers together with 13 Jbeta primers. Sequencing used immunoSEQ multiplex PCR; TCRdb keeps in-frame clones, though not all of them. The sample carries about 200,000 clones, 82% recorded once. The source material was PBMCs. These receptor sequences come from a boy younger than 10 in good health and CMV-seronegative.

The V and J genes are TRBV27 and TRBJ2-7; 9 nucleotides line up with TRBD1. V shed 5 bases and J 2 bases; nucleotides not matched to a gene: 1. Germline V CDR1 and CDR2: MNHEY, SMNVEV (reference sequence). The CDR3 loop spans 13 amino acids. CDR3 in DNA: TGTGCCAGCAGTGGGACAGGGACCTACGAGCAGTACTTC. Protein sequence: CASSGTGTYEQYF.

There are a few counts of this clone. The chain recombines TRBV5-6 with TRBJ2-7; TRBD2 matches 8 bases. The germline V gene has CDR1 SGHDT and CDR2 YYEEEE. This CDR3 is built from 14 residues. Trimming at V came to 0 bases and at J to 4 bases, leaving 3 bases not matched to a gene. CDR3 sequence (DNA): TGTGCCAGCAGCTTGGAGGGACTAGGGTACGAGCAGTACTTC. Its protein product is CASSLEGLGYEQYF.

CDR3 loop: CASSSGQGRGETQYF. The CDR3 bases are TGTGCCAGCAGCTCGGGACAGGGCAGGGGAGAGACCCAGTACTTC. The genes are TRBV7-9 and TRBJ2-5; 9 bases are a match to TRBD1. CDR1 is SEHNR, CDR2 FQNEAQ, per germline (reference sequence). With V trimmed by 4 bases and J by 4 bases, 7 bases remained unmatched. The CDR3 has 15 residues.

The V and J genes are TRBV4-1 and TRBJ1-2; 12 positions match TRBD1. The germline V gene encodes CDR1 MGHRA and CDR2 YSYEKL. The CDR3 loop spans 16 amino acids. J lost 5 bases, V lost 2 bases, and 6 bases had no gene match. The CDR3 bases are TGCGCCAGCAGCCAACCTGGGACAGGGGGCTCGTATGGCTACACCTTC. This gives the protein CASSQPGTGGSYGYTF.

The chain uses TRBV5-6 and TRBJ2-1; D unclear. CDR3 length: 16 residues. Trimming cost V 4 bases and J 0 bases, with 14 bases left between them. Per germline, CDR1 SGHDT and CDR2 YYEEEE. CDR3 amino acids: CASSLIGRSSYNEQFF. The CDR3 region has the DNA TGTGCCAGCAGCCTGATTGGCCGGAGCTCCTACAATGAGCAGTTCTTC.